This T cell receptor (beta chain) was identified during a study of T cell responses to AZD1222 COVID-19 vaccine. Broader study findings: Donors skewed white British and female; clonal diversity was possibly underestimated. Just 5 to 7 AZD1222 recipients were seropositive at baseline. Reportedly, nearly half of unique spike TCRs recognized epitopes outside B.1.351/B.1.1.7 mutations. Spike-specific TCR breadth and depth were elevated following two AZD1222 doses.

The germline gives CDR1 SQVTM, CDR2 ANQGSEA. V gave up 7 bases and J gave up 2 bases, with 14 bases separating them. The CDR3 spans 13 residues. Concerning this clone itself: Its antigen is still unknown.

Assay used: immunoSEQ multiplex PCR; TCRdb lists only in-frame clones, some missing. The sample yields 150,000 to 190,000 clones, more than 90% seen once. The V and J genes are TRBV29-1 and TRBJ1-2; D is unclear. This sequence originates from an adult who received the AZD1222 COVID-19 vaccine. Here the sequenced sample was peripheral blood, taken 28 days after the second AZD1222 dose. CDR3 sequence (DNA): TGCAGCGCCCCATCGGGCGGAAACTATGGCTACACCTTC. Translated: CSAPSGGNYGYTF.